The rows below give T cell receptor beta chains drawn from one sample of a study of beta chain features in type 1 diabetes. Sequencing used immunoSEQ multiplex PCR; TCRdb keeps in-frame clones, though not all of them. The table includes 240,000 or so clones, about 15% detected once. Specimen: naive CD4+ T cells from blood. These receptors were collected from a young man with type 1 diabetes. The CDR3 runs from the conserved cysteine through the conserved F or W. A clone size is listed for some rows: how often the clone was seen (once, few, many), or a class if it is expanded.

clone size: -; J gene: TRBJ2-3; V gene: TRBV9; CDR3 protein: CASSVAGESTDTQYF
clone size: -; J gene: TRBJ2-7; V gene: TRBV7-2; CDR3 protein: CASSLGGTEQYF
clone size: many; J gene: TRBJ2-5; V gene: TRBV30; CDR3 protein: CAWSGQGPETQYF
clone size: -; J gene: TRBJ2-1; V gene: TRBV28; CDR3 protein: CASSSGTGDYNEQFF
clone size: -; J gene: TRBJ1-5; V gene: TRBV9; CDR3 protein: CASSGPDRESNQPQHF
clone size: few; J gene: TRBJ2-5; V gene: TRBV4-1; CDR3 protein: CASSQDWQGAKTQYF
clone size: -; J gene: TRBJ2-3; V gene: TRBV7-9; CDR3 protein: CASSSRGTGGTAQYF
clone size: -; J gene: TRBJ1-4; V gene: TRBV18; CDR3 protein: CASSPPTGVNEKLFF
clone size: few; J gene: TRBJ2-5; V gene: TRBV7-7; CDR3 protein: CASSRNPLAVQETQYF
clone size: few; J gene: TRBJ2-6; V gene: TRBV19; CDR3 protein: CASSIGQSGANVLTF
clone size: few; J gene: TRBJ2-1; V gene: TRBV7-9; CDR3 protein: CASSLDRGPYNEQFF
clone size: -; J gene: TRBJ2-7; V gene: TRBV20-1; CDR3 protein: CSARDLREQYF
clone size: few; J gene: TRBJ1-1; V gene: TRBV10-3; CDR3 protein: CAIGGVGPGTEAFF
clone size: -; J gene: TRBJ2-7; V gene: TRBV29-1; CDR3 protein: CSVGDTLNSYEQYF
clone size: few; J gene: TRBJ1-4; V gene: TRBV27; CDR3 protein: CASSLGQGEKLFF
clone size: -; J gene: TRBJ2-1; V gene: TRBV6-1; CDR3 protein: CASSEGAVGDNEQFF
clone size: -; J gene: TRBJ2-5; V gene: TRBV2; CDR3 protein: CASSEFRGREETQYF
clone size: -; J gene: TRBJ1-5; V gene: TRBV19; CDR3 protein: CASSIGQVGDQPQHF
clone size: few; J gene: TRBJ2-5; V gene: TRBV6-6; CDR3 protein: CASSYLLAGGETQYF
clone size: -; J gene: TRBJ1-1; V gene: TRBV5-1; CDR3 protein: CASSPGQDEEAFF
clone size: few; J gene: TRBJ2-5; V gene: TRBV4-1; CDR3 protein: CASSQARLAGQETQYF
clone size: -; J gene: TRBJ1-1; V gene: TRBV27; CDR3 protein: CASSLTGVETEAFF
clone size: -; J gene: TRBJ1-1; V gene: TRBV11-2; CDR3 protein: CASSSPQGFRVTEAFF
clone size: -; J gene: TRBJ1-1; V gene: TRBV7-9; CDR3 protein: CASSPNRQMNTEAFF
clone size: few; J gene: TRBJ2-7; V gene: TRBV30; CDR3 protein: CAWSLTGDEQYF
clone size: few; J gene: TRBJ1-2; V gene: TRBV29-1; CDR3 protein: CSGGTGAYGYTF
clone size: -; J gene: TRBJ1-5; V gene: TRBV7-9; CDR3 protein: CASSFSTGEGNQPQHF
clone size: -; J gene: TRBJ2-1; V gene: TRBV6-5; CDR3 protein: CASSYGALNDEQFF
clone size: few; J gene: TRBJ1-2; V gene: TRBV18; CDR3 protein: CASSPQQGDYGYTF
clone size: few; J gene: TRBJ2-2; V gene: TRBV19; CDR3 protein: CASTGLTNTGELFF
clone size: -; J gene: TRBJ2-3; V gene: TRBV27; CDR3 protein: CATRRDYPTDTQYF
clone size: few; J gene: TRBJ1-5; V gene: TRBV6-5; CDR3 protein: CASSSPGERQPQHF
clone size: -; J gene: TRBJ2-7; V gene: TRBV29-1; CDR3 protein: CSVRDSPYEQYF
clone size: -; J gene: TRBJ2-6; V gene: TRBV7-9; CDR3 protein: CASSSDRVGANVLTF
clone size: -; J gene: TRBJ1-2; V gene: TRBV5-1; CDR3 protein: CASTLIPGSLYGYTF
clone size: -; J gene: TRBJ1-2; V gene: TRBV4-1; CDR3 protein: CASSQDRGIWGYTF
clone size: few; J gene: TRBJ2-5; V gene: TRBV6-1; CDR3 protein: CASSGGLAGVTQYF
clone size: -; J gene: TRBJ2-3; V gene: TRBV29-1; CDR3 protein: CSVDGVGTDTQYF
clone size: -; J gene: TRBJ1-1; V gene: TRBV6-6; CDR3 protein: CASASGTGGDGAFF
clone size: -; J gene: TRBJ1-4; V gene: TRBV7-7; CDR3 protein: CASSLGRGVGEKLFF
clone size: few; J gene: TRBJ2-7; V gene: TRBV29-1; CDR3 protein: CSVEGIEGAEQYF
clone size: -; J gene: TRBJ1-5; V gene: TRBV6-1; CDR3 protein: CASLQGIGNQPQHF
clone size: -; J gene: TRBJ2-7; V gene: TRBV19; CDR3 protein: CASSRGQVSYEQYF
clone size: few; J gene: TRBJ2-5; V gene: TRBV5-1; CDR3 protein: CASSGGTAIFLETQYF
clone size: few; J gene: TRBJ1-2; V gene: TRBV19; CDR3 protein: CASSSTGDYGYTF
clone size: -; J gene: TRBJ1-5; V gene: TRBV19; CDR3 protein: CASRTIGGRDQPQHF
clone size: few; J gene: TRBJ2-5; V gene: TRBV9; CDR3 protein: CASSVAGGETQYF
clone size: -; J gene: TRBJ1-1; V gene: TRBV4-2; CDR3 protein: CASSLTGGETEAFF
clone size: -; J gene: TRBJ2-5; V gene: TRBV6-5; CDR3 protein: CASSYGPKCRETQYF
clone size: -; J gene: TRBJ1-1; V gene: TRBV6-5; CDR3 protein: CASSLTGIMNTEAFF
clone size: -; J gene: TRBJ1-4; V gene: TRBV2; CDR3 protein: CASWDRGYEKLFF
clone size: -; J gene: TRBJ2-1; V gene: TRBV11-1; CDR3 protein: CASSLGFDRGPGEQFF
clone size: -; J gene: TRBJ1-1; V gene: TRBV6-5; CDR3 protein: CASSYPTGGNTEAFF
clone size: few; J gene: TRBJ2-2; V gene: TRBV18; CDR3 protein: CASSPPSARDTGELFF
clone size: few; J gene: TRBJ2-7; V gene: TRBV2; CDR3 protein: CASSEGSSTYEQYF